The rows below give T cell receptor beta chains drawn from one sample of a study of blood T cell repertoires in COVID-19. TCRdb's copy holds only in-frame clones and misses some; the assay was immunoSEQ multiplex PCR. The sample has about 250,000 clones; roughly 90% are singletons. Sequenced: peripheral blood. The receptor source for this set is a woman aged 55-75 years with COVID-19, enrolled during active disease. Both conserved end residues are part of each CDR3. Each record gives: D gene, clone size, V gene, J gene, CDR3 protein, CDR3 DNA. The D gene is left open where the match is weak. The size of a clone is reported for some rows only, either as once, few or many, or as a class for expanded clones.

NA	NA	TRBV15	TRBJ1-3	CATSPGDSGNTIYF	TGTGCCACCAGCCCGGGGGACTCTGGAAACACCATATATTTT
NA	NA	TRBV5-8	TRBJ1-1	CASSLRGSPNTEAFF	TGTGCCAGCAGCTTGAGGGGTAGTCCGAACACTGAAGCTTTCTTT
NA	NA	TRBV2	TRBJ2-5	CASSEQGLLQETQYF	TGTGCCAGCAGTGAACAGGGCCTTCTACAAGAGACCCAGTACTTC
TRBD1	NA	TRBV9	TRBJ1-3	CASSADRGQGNTIYF	TGTGCCAGCAGCGCCGACAGGGGCCAAGGAAACACCATATATTTT
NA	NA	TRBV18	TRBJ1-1	CASSPPEETEAFF	TGTGCCAGCTCACCACCGGAGGAGACTGAAGCTTTCTTT
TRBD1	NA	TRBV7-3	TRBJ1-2	CASSLDRGQGYTF	TGTGCCAGCAGCTTGGACAGGGGGCAAGGCTACACCTTC
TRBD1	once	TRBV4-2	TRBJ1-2	CASSQTTGSYGYTF	TGTGCCAGCAGCCAAACGACAGGGTCCTATGGCTACACCTTC
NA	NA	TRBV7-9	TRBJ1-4	CASSLRREGEKLFF	TGTGCCAGCAGCTTAAGGAGGGAGGGAGAAAAACTGTTTTTT
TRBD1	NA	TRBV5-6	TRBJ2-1	CASSFTTGHQFF	TGTGCCAGCAGCTTTACGACAGGGCACCAGTTCTTC
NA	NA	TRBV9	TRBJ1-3	CASSALGTGGNTIYF	TGTGCCAGCAGCGCCCTAGGCACGGGGGGAAACACCATATATTTT
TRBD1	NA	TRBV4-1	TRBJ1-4	CASSQGGTATNEKLFF	TGCGCCAGCAGCCAAGGGGGGACAGCAACTAATGAAAAACTGTTTTTT
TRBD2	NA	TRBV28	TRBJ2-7	CASSSYGTSFHEQYF	TGTGCCAGCAGTAGTTACGGGACTAGCTTCCACGAGCAGTACTTC
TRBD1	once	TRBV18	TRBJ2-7	CASSPGTGGYEQYF	TGTGCCAGCTCCCCTGGGACAGGGGGCTACGAGCAGTACTTC
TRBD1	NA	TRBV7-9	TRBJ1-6	CASSSGQGRSPLHF	TGTGCCAGCAGCTCCGGACAGGGGCGATCACCCCTCCACTTT
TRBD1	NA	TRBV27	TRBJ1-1	CASRPGTGGLTEAFF	TGTGCCAGCAGGCCTGGGACAGGGGGTCTCACTGAAGCTTTCTTT
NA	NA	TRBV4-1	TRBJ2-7	CASSQIYETGSYEQYF	TGCGCCAGCAGCCAGATTTACGAGACAGGATCCTACGAGCAGTACTTC
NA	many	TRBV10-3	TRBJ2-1	CAIRDITYNEQFF	TGTGCCATCCGGGACATTACCTACAATGAGCAGTTCTTC
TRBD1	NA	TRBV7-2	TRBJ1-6	CASSLVQGGIYNSPLHF	TGTGCCAGCAGCTTAGTTCAGGGGGGAATTTATAATTCACCCCTCCACTTT
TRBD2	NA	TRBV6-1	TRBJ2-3	CASSEGTSKTQYF	TGTGCCAGCAGTGAGGGGACTAGCAAGACGCAGTATTTT
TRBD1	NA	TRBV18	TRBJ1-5	CASSPGTGASQPQHF	TGTGCCAGCTCACCTGGGACAGGGGCTAGTCAGCCCCAGCATTTT
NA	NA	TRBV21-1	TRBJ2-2	CASSKWDRVTGELFF	TGTGCCAGCAGCAAATGGGACAGGGTGACCGGGGAGCTGTTTTTT
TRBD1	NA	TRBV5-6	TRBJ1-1	CASSLRRGLATEAFF	TGTGCCAGCAGCTTGAGGAGGGGGCTGGCCACTGAAGCTTTCTTT
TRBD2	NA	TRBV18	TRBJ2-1	CASSPGTSVMDEQFF	TGTGCCAGCTCACCCGGGACTAGCGTTATGGATGAGCAGTTCTTC
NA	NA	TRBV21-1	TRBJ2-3	CASSKGRGSSTDTQYF	TGTGCCAGCAGCAAAGGGCGGGGTTCTAGCACAGATACGCAGTATTTT
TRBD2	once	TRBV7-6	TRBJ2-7	CASSPRTSSPLEQYF	TGTGCCAGCAGCCCCCGGACTAGTTCTCCTCTCGAGCAGTACTTC
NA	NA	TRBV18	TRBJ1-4	CASSPRESVLFF	TGTGCCAGCTCACCACGGGAGAGTGTCCTGTTTTTT
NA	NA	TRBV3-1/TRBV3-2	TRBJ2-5	CASSPSSSRVQGTQYF	TGTGCCAGCAGCCCCTCTAGTAGCAGGGTCCAAGGGACCCAGTACTTC
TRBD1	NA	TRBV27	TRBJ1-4	CASSLFPTGGAARGEKLFF	TGTGCCAGCAGTTTATTCCCGACAGGGGGCGCGGCCCGGGGGGAAAAACTGTTTTTT
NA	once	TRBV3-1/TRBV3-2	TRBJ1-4	CASSQPQGSGEKLFF	TGTGCCAGCAGCCAACCTCAGGGCTCTGGGGAAAAACTGTTTTTT
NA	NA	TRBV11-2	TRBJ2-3	CASSLAPRGDTQYF	TGTGCCAGCAGCTTAGCCCCACGGGGGGATACGCAGTATTTT
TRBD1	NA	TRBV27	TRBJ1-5	CASGHRGQYFQPQHF	TGTGCCAGCGGCCACAGGGGGCAGTATTTTCAGCCCCAGCATTTT
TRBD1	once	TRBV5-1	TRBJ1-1	CASSLAGTGTEAFF	TGCGCCAGCAGCTTGGCCGGGACAGGCACTGAAGCTTTCTTT
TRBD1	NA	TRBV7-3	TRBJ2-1	CASSDGQGTYNEQFF	TGTGCCAGCAGCGACGGACAGGGGACCTACAATGAGCAGTTCTTC
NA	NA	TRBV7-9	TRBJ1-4	CASSLAWLGGGNEKLFF	TGTGCCAGCAGCTTAGCTTGGTTAGGCGGCGGGAATGAAAAACTGTTTTTT
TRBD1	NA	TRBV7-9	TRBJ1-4	CASSLDRTGNEKLFF	TGTGCCAGCAGCTTAGATAGGACAGGCAATGAAAAACTGTTTTTT
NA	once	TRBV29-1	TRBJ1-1	CSVTHLEAFF	TGCAGCGTGACACACCTTGAAGCTTTCTTT
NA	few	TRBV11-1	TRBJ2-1	CASRTGVGPYNEQFF	TGTGCCAGCAGAACTGGCGTGGGGCCCTACAATGAGCAGTTCTTC
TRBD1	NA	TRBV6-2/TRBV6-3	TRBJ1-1	CASSYGGGQGTEAFF	TGTGCCAGCAGTTACGGAGGGGGCCAGGGCACTGAAGCTTTCTTT
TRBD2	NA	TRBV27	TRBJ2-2	CASSSTSGGAAGELFF	TGTGCCAGCAGTTCAACTAGCGGGGGGGCCGCCGGGGAGCTGTTTTTT
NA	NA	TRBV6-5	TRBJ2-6	CASRPSGTPSNVLTF	TGTGCCAGCAGGCCCTCAGGGACACCTTCTAACGTCCTGACTTTC
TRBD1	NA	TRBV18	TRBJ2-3	CASSPSRDRATDTQYF	TGTGCCAGCTCACCCTCCCGGGACAGGGCCACAGATACGCAGTATTTT
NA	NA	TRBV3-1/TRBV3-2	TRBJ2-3	CASSQVARSFSTDTQYF	TGTGCCAGCAGCCAAGTCGCGCGGAGCTTCTCCACAGATACGCAGTATTTT
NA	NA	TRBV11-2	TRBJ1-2	CASSFDMGTGSYGYTF	TGTGCCAGCAGCTTCGACATGGGAACAGGGTCCTATGGCTACACCTTC
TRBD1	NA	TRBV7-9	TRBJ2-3	CASSTYRGRSTDTQYF	TGTGCCAGCAGCACCTACAGGGGACGTAGCACAGATACGCAGTATTTT
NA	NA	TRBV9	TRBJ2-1	CASSPWDSTNEQFF	TGTGCCAGCAGCCCATGGGACTCCACTAATGAGCAGTTCTTC
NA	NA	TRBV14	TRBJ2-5	CASSPGVQETQYF	TGTGCCAGCAGCCCGGGAGTTCAAGAGACCCAGTACTTC
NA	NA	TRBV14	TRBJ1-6	CASSQVETDYNSPLHF	TGTGCCAGCAGCCAAGTGGAGACAGATTATAATTCACCCCTCCACTTT
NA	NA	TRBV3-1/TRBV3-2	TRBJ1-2	CARSGDRETGYTF	TGTGCCAGGTCGGGAGACCGGGAGACTGGCTACACCTTC
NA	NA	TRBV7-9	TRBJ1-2	CASSLQDYGYTF	TGTGCCAGCAGCTTACAGGACTATGGCTACACCTTC
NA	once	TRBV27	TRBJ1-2	CASSLARGDYGYTF	TGTGCCAGCAGTTTAGCCAGGGGTGACTATGGCTACACCTTC
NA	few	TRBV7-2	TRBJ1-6	CASSLGQINNSPLHF	TGTGCCAGCAGCTTAGGGCAGATCAACAATTCACCCCTCCACTTT
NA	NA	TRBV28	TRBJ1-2	CATRGAGVPRYGGYTF	TGTGCCACCCGCGGGGCAGGCGTACCGCGATACGGTGGCTACACCTTC
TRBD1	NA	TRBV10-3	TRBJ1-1	CAISESGTVGSGEAFF	TGTGCCATCAGTGAGTCGGGGACAGTCGGCTCGGGTGAAGCTTTCTTT